This entry lists 25 T cell receptor beta chains sequenced from one sample in a study of blood T cell repertoires in COVID-19. Assay used: immunoSEQ multiplex PCR; TCRdb lists only in-frame clones, some missing. Here the sample spans roughly 200,000 clones, about 87% being singletons. The sequenced material came from PBMCs or T cells enriched from blood (not recorded which). These receptors came from a man aged 25 to 45 who had recovered from COVID-19.

The chain combines TRBV21-1 with TRBJ2-2; TRBD1 was called by the table and not checked on the DNA. TRBV21-1 is listed as a pseudogene. This CDR3 is built from 18 residues. CDR3 sequence reads: CASSKGFFTRPDTGELFF. The DNA of the CDR3 is TGTGCCAGCAGCAAAGGATTCTTCACCCGCCCAGACACCGGGGAGCTGTTTTTT.

The chain joins TRBV5-4 to TRBJ1-2; 8 positions agree with TRBD1. V gave up 4 bases and J gave up 2 bases; unmatched junction bases: 4. Germline V gene lookup returns CDR1 SGHNT and CDR2 YYREEE (reference sequence). The CDR3 contains 14 residues. In DNA, the CDR3 is TGTGCCAGCAGCACGAACAGGGGGAACTATGGCTACACCTTC. Translation: CASSTNRGNYGYTF. Full variable domain (remainder filled in from reference TRBV5-4 and TRBJ1-2): ETGVTQSPTHLIKTRGQQVTLRCSSQSGHNTVSWYQQALGQGPQFIFQYYREEENGRGNFPPRFSGLQFPNYSSELNVNALELDDSALYLCASSTNRGNYGYTFGSGTRLTVV.

The J gene is TRBJ1-5, the V gene TRBV5-4; D is possibly TRBD1 (6 bases). The ends were cut back, 8 bases at V and 6 bases at J, with 12 bases in the middle. CDR3 length: 12 residues. CDR1 is SGHNT and CDR2 is YYREEE in the germline V gene (reference sequence). The CDR3 nucleotides read TGTGCCAGAGGGGGGGGGCCTCAGCCCCAGCATTTT. It yields the protein CARGGGPQPQHF. The full variable domain, its missing parts supplied by reference TRBV5-4 and TRBJ1-5, is ETGVTQSPTHLIKTRGQQVTLRCSSQSGHNTVSWYQQALGQGPQFIFQYYREEENGRGNFPPRFSGLQFPNYSSELNVNALELDDSALYLCARGGGPQPQHFGDGTRLSIL.

This sequence joins TRBV7-8 and TRBJ2-2; possibly TRBD1 for D (6 bases). The germline V gene has CDR1 SGHVS and CDR2 FQNEAQ. The CDR3 is 14 amino acids. V was pared by 8 bases and J by 4 bases, with 14 bases between. CDR3 loop: CASLFLGGTGELFF. The CDR3 nucleotides are TGTGCCAGCCTCTTTTTAGGGGGCACCGGGGAGCTGTTTTTT. The full variable domain, its missing parts supplied by reference TRBV7-8 and TRBJ2-2, is GAGVSQSPRYKVAKRGQDVALRCDPISGHVSLFWYQQALGQGPEFLTYFQNEAQLDKSGLPSDRFFAERPEGSVSTLKIQRTQQEDSAVYLCASLFLGGTGELFFGEGSRLTVL.

The gene calls are TRBV6-2 or TRBV6-3 and TRBJ1-5, with TRBD1 matching over 10 bases. The CDR3 is 19 amino acids. Germline-derived CDR1 and CDR2 are MNHEY and SVGEGT. Losses at the gene ends were 4 bases for V and 1 base for J; bases not matched to a gene: 13. CDR3 in DNA: TGTGCCAGCAGTTCTTCTCCGGGACAGGGGATGCAAAGCAATCAGCCCCAGCATTTT. It encodes CASSSSPGQGMQSNQPQHF.

This clone was recorded once. V and J are TRBV19 and TRBJ2-5; possible D gene TRBD1, 5 bases. V shed 7 bases and J shed 1 base, with 19 bases lying between them. The CDR3 is made up of 16 amino acids. Germline lookup yields CDR1 LNHDA and CDR2 SQIVND (reference sequence). CDR3 nucleotides: TGTGCCAGTAACCCAGACTGGGGCAGCCCCCAAGAGACCCAGTACTTC. Protein: CASNPDWGSPQETQYF.

The chain couples TRBV5-1 to TRBJ2-7, with 8 bases fitting TRBD1. The germline V gene has CDR1 SGHRS and CDR2 YFSETQ. With 0 bases clipped from V and 3 bases from J, the junction kept 2 bases outside the gene matches. The CDR3 runs to 14 residues. In DNA, the CDR3 is TGCGCCAGCAGCTTGGCAGGGGGCGACTACGAGCAGTACTTC. It codes for CASSLAGGDYEQYF.

This chain connects TRBV7-9 to TRBJ1-4, with TRBD1 matching over 8 bases. Germline V gene sequence: CDR1 SEHNR, CDR2 FQNEAQ (reference sequence). The V segment lost 4 bases and the J segment 8 bases; nucleotides outside the gene matches: 12. The CDR3 is made up of 16 amino acids. CDR3 nucleotide sequence: TGTGCCAGCAGCTCGTCAGGGGGCTCCGTACGGGAAAAACTGTTTTTT. Its protein product is CASSSSGGSVREKLFF.

The chain carries TRBV28 and TRBJ1-4; no clear D. The CDR3 is made up of 15 amino acids. Trimming removed 5 bases at V and 0 bases at J, with 10 bases between. Germline V CDR1 and CDR2: MDHEN, SYDVKM. The CDR3 is CASSVRRATNEKLFF. For the CDR3, the DNA is TGTGCCAGCAGTGTGAGGAGAGCAACTAATGAAAAACTGTTTTTT.

The rearrangement links TRBV11-2 to TRBJ2-1; 7 bases are shared with TRBD2. CDR1 is SGHAT and CDR2 is FQNNGV in the germline V gene. This CDR3 contains 15 residues. V shed 5 bases, J shed 9 bases, and the junction held 13 bases outside the gene matches. CDR3 in DNA: TGTGCCAGCAGCCCCGGGTTGCGGGGGACCGGTGAGCAGTTCTTC. It encodes CASSPGLRGTGEQFF.

The chain employs TRBV4-1 and TRBJ2-2; D gene unclear. V was trimmed by 1 base and J by 2 bases, leaving 11 bases between them. The germline V gene encodes CDR1 MGHRA and CDR2 YSYEKL. The CDR3 runs 16 residues. CDR3 loop: CASSQGAYRNTGELFF. DNA for the CDR3: TGCGCCAGCAGCCAAGGGGCCTACAGAAACACCGGGGAGCTGTTTTTT.

This sequence joins TRBV28 and TRBJ1-4; D call uncertain. The CDR3 sequence is 15 residues long. Germline V gene lookup returns CDR1 MDHEN and CDR2 SYDVKM. Trimming stripped 7 bases from V and 2 bases from J, with 14 bases between. CDR3 region: CASITGGYTNEKLFF. In nucleotides, the CDR3 is TGTGCCAGCATCACTGGAGGGTACACTAATGAAAAACTGTTTTTT.

The chain is built from TRBV5-8 and TRBJ1-6; the D is unclear. The CDR3 covers 13 residues. Trimming left V 4 bases short and J 7 bases short, with 9 bases between. Germline CDR1 SGHTS, CDR2 YDEGEE. Written as DNA, the CDR3 is TGTGCCAGCAGCCTAAACCGAAATTCACCCCTCCACTTT. It yields the protein CASSLNRNSPLHF.

The rearrangement joins TRBV19 to TRBJ1-5; 7 bases align to TRBD1. The CDR3 has 14 amino acids. V lost 4 bases to trimming and J lost 4 bases; unmatched junction nucleotides: 4. CDR1 is LNHDA and CDR2 is SQIVND in the germline V gene (reference sequence). CDR3 sequence (DNA): TGTGCCAGTAGTAAAGGGACAGTTAATCAGCCCCAGCATTTT. Amino acid sequence: CASSKGTVNQPQHF.

The J gene is TRBJ2-7, the V gene TRBV21-1; TRBD1 was called by the table and not checked on the DNA. TRBV21-1 is annotated as a pseudogene. The CDR3 totals 15 residues. The CDR3 bases are TGTGCCAGCAGCAAAGGGGGACAGCGATACTACGAGCAGTACTTC. Translated, it gives CASSKGGQRYYEQYF.

V and J are TRBV9 and TRBJ2-1; D is possibly TRBD2 (5 bases). Per germline, CDR1 SGDLS and CDR2 YYNGEE. The V and J ends lost 3 bases and 12 bases respectively, with 19 bases between them. This CDR3 is built from 14 residues. CDR3 amino acids: CASSERTASGRQFF. CDR3 DNA sequence: TGTGCCAGCAGCGAGAGGACTGCAAGTGGGAGGCAGTTCTTC.

The chain employs TRBV19 and TRBJ2-7; 9 bases align to TRBD2. The germline V gene has CDR1 LNHDA and CDR2 SQIVND (reference sequence). V dropped 0 bases and J dropped 5; count of bases not matched to a gene: 5. This CDR3 is 15 amino acids long. CDR3 coding DNA: TGTGCCAGTAGTATAGAAGTAGCGGGAGTCGACGAGCAGTACTTC. This codes for CASSIEVAGVDEQYF.

This rearrangement joins TRBV28 to TRBJ2-5; TRBD2 aligns across 9 bases. Trimming removed 6 bases from V and 2 bases from J; junction bases left unmatched: 7. The CDR3 sequence is 15 residues long. CDR1 and CDR2 from the germline V gene are MDHEN and SYDVKM. CDR3 loop: CASRQLAGLQETQYF. CDR3 DNA sequence: TGTGCCAGCAGGCAGCTAGCGGGGTTACAAGAGACCCAGTACTTC.

This chain joins TRBV5-1 and TRBJ2-1; D might be TRBD1 (5 bases). Trimming removed 4 bases at V and 0 bases at J, with 14 bases between. The CDR3 length is 16 residues. Looked up from germline, CDR1 is SGHRS and CDR2 is YFSETQ. CDR3 sequence reads: CASSPGTGSSYNEQFF. CDR3 in DNA: TGCGCCAGCAGCCCGGGTACAGGTAGCTCCTACAATGAGCAGTTCTTC.

The chain combines TRBV5-4 with TRBJ2-3; TRBD2 matches at 7 bases. The junction had 9 bases not matched to a gene; V was cut back by 6 bases and J by 5 bases. Germline assignment: CDR1 SGHNT and CDR2 YYREEE (reference sequence). The CDR3 extends over 14 amino acids. The CDR3, as DNA: TGTGCCAGCATGGTGGGAGGGCCCGGAGATACGCAGTATTTT. Protein product: CASMVGGPGDTQYF.

The rearrangement links TRBV7-2 to TRBJ1-5; 7 nucleotides line up with TRBD1. V lost 3 bases and J lost 3; bases outside the gene matches: 5. This CDR3 spans 15 amino acids. CDR1 is SGHTA and CDR2 is FQGNSA in the germline V gene. Here the CDR3 DNA reads TGTGCCAGCAGCTTGTTCAGGGGGGACAATCAGCCCCAGCATTTT. Protein product: CASSLFRGDNQPQHF. Complete variable domain (other parts from reference TRBV7-2 and TRBJ1-5): GAGVSQSPSNKVTEKGKDVELRCDPISGHTALYWYRQSLGQGLEFLIYFQGNSAPDKSGLPSDRFSAERTGGSVSTLTIQRTQQEDSAVYLCASSLFRGDNQPQHFGDGTRLSIL.

CDR3 bases: TGTGCCAGCAGTCAAAACAGGGGTAGGACTGAAGCTTTCTTT. This gives the protein CASSQNRGRTEAFF. The rearrangement links TRBV11-2 to TRBJ1-1; TRBD1 aligns across 7 bases. The CDR3 is made up of 14 amino acids. V was clipped by 6 bases and J by 5 bases; unmatched bases: 9. Germline CDR1 reads SGHAT; CDR2 reads FQNNGV. Supplemented by reference TRBV11-2 and TRBJ1-1, the full variable domain reads EAGVAQSPRYKIIEKRQSVAFWCNPISGHATLYWYQQILGQGPKLLIQFQNNGVVDDSQLPKDRFSAERLKGVDSTLKIQPAKLEDSAVYLCASSQNRGRTEAFFGQGTRLTVV.

The V and J genes are TRBV3-1 (or the pseudogene TRBV3-2) and TRBJ1-4; 8 positions match TRBD1. V was clipped by 5 bases and J by 8 bases; unmatched bases: 7. CDR3 length: 14 residues. Germline-derived CDR1 and CDR2 are LGHDT and YNNKEL (reference sequence). The CDR3 sequence is CASSYGQGLEKLFF. CDR3 nucleotides: TGTGCCAGCAGCTATGGACAGGGACTCGAAAAACTGTTTTTT.

This clone was recorded a few times. The chain's CDR3 is CASSPKGLAKETQYF. For the CDR3, the DNA is TGTGCCAGCAGCCCTAAGGGACTAGCGAAAGAGACCCAGTACTTC. This chain links TRBV11-2 with TRBJ2-5; 10 bases agree with TRBD2. After removal of 5 bases from V and 3 bases from J, the junction contained 6 bases not matched to a gene. This CDR3 contains 15 residues. The V gene's germline CDR1 is SGHAT and CDR2 FQNNGV.

The genes are TRBV19 and TRBJ2-1; 7 bases fit TRBD2. In germline, CDR1 is LNHDA, CDR2 SQIVND (reference sequence). V dropped 0 bases and J dropped 2; count of bases not matched to a gene: 1. This CDR3 region has 15 residues. CDR3 nucleotides: TGTGCCAGTAGTATAGATCTAGCGGCCTACAATGAGCAGTTCTTC. It yields the protein CASSIDLAAYNEQFF. The full variable domain, with the rest looked up from reference TRBV19 and TRBJ2-1, is DGGITQSPKYLFRKEGQNVTLSCEQNLNHDAMYWYRQDPGQGLRLIYYSQIVNDFQKGDIAEGYSVSREKKESFPLTVTSAQKNPTAFYLCASSIDLAAYNEQFFGPGTRLTVL.